These 6 T cell receptor beta chains were sequenced from one sample in a study of T cell changes during pregnancy in multiple sclerosis. The assay was immunoSEQ multiplex PCR, and TCRdb's table has in-frame clones only and misses some. The table shows more than 35,000 clones, with around 90% occurring only once. Material: CD4+ T cells from peripheral blood mononuclear cells, obtained in the third trimester of pregnancy. The receptors here all came from a female donor with multiple sclerosis, enrolled in a pregnancy study.

This clone was seen a single time. The CDR3 sequence is CAWSPRRQGPDTQYF. CDR3 in DNA: TGTGCCTGGAGTCCACGGAGACAGGGACCAGATACGCAGTATTTT. This chain links TRBV30 with TRBJ2-3; 7 bases are shared with TRBD1. The CDR3 totals 15 residues. The germline V gene encodes CDR1 GTSNPN and CDR2 SVGIG (reference sequence). V lost 2 bases, J lost 4 bases, and 9 bases stayed unmatched.

This sequence joins TRBV27 and TRBJ2-5; D is possibly TRBD1 (6 bases). Trimming took off 6 bases at V and 2 bases at J, with 10 bases between the two ends. The CDR3 has 13 amino acids. Per germline, CDR1 MNHEY and CDR2 SMNVEV (reference sequence). The CDR3: CASSPQGQETQYF. The CDR3 bases are TGTGCCAGCAGCCCACAGGGACAAGAGACCCAGTACTTC.

The chain has TRBV5-4 and TRBJ2-3, with TRBD2 identical over 10 bases. Germline V lookup: CDR1 SGHNT, CDR2 YYREEE (reference sequence). This CDR3 contains 16 residues. With V trimmed by 4 bases and J by 5 bases, 10 bases remained unmatched. This CDR3 is CASSTALAGDRDTQYF. In nucleotides, the CDR3 is TGTGCCAGCAGCACCGCCCTAGCGGGAGACCGAGATACGCAGTATTTT.

This clone was counted once. The chain uses TRBV5-1 and TRBJ2-5, with D possibly matching TRBD1 (5 bases). The DNA end favors TRBJ2-7, so the J call may be wrong. This CDR3 comprises 15 residues. CDR1 is SGHRS and CDR2 is YFSETQ in the germline V gene. The CDR3 here is CASSLAPGISYEQYF. As DNA, the CDR3 is TGCGCCAGCAGCTTAGCTCCAGGGATCTCCTACGAGCAGTACTTC.

The CDR3 reads CASSLAGVSEKLFF. CDR3 DNA sequence: TGTGCCAGCAGCTTAGCAGGGGTTAGTGAAAAACTGTTTTTT. The V call is TRBV7-2, the J call TRBJ1-4; D perhaps matches TRBD1 (5 bases). The CDR3 totals 14 residues. The germline V gene has CDR1 SGHTA and CDR2 FQGNSA. V was clipped by 0 bases and J by 7 bases, with 9 bases between them. The full variable domain, in which reference TRBV7-2 and TRBJ1-4 provide the parts outside the CDR3, is GAGVSQSPSNKVTEKGKDVELRCDPISGHTALYWYRQSLGQGLEFLIYFQGNSAPDKSGLPSDRFSAERTGGSVSTLTIQRTQQEDSAVYLCASSLAGVSEKLFFGSGTQLSVL.

The rearrangement joins TRBV6-6 to TRBJ2-1; 7 bases line up with TRBD2. Unmatched junction bases numbered 6, after V lost 2 bases and J lost 5 bases. The V gene's germline CDR1 is MNHNY and CDR2 SVGAGI (reference sequence). The CDR3 is 15 amino acids. The DNA of the CDR3 is TGTGCCAGCAGTTACGGCGGGAGTAGGCACAATGAGCAGTTCTTC. Its protein product is CASSYGGSRHNEQFF.